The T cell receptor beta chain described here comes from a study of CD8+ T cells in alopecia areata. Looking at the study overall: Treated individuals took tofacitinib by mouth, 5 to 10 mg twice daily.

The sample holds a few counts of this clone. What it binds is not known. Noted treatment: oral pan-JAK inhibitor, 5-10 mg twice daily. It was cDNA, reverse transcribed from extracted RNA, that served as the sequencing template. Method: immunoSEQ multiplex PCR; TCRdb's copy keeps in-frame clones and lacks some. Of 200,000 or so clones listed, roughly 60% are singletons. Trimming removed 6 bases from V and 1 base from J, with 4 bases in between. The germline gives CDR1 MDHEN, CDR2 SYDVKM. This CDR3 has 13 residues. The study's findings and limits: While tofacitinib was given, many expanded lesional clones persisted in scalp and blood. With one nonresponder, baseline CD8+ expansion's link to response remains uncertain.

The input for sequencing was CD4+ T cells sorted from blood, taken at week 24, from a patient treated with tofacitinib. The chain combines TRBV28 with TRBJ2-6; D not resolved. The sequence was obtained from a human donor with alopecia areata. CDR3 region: CASRSSGANVLTF. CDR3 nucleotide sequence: TGTGCCAGCAGATCGTCTGGGGCCAACGTCCTGACTTTC.